This TCR beta chain was obtained from a study of CD8 T cells in ankylosing spondylitis. The study's findings and limits: Disease-linked clones were found to be CD8+ and relatively rare in peripheral blood. Earlier reports found some motif variants in synovial fluid and blood in reactive arthritis. A TCR beta motif made of about eight highly homologous variants seemed typical of ankylosing spondylitis blood. Researchers reportedly found disease-linked clones significantly enriched in matched ankylosing spondylitis synovial fluid.

5'-RACE, quantitative and with molecular barcodes, yielded the TCR beta libraries. From the 5' RACE reads, TCRdb called clonotypes with MiXCR, one entry per CDR3 protein. The sample lists approximately 300,000 distinct CDR3 sequences; roughly 8% were seen once. This CDR3 region has 17 residues. Germline loops: CDR1 SEHNR, CDR2 FQNEAQ (reference sequence). V was cut by 1 base and J by 3 bases, with 15 bases left in between. The sample holds a few counts of this clonotype. Its antigen is not identified. This sequence joins TRBV7-9 and TRBJ2-2; D may correspond to TRBD1 or TRBD2 (6 bases each). Sequencing was carried out using blood, either unsorted or a sorted T cell fraction (not recorded which). The TCR originated in a male donor with ankylosing spondylitis. CDR3 protein: CASSLVGGGRYTGELFF. The CDR3 DNA reads TGTGCCAGCAGCTTAGTCGGGGGCGGCCGGTACACCGGGGAGCTGTTTTTT.